This entry describes one T cell receptor beta chain. What it binds is unknown. Circulating pathogenic-like lymphocytes came from less than 11 mL of blood per patient. PBMCs were sorted for HLA-DR+CD14-CD3+CD4+CD25low/- cells. The data belong to a study of circulating and synovial CD4+ cells in juvenile arthritis. General study points: Measured synovium overlap likely understates the true shared repertoire.

TCRdb's copy holds only in-frame clones and misses some; the assay was immunoSEQ multiplex PCR. The data hold roughly 2,000 clones, with over 75% observed a single time. The ends were cut back, 0 bases at V and 2 bases at J, with 9 bases in the middle. Germline CDR1 SGHRS, CDR2 YFSETQ. The CDR3 covers 15 residues. The sample comprised HLA-DR+ CD4+ T cells from blood. Subset indicated: circulating pathogenic-like lymphocytes, sorted as HLA-DR+CD14-CD3+CD4+CD25low/- blood T cells. The source of this sequence is a human donor with juvenile idiopathic arthritis. The chain recombines TRBV5-1 with TRBJ1-5; possibly TRBD1 for D (5 bases). CDR3 coding DNA: TGCGCCAGCAGCTTGGGGGGGGAGGGCAATCAGCCCCAGCATTTT. This codes for CASSLGGEGNQPQHF.